This T cell receptor (beta chain) was recovered during a study of cytomegalovirus exposure and HLA in healthy donors. Study-wide results and limits: Under in vitro conditions, three CMV-associated chains were confirmed as specific for CMV antigens. Later, an analysis showed that TCR beta chains associated with HLA were more clonally expanded than others that were equally common. Productive rates of about 87% or about 30% were seen for most TCR beta V segments in an earlier analysis.

Details on this clone: Antigen specificity is unknown.

The study ran its PCR with 60 Vbeta and 13 Jbeta primers. The table came from immunoSEQ multiplex PCR; TCRdb's copy has only in-frame clones and leaves some out. The sample has almost 95,000 clones; 69% are singletons. The sample taken for sequencing was PBMCs. This clonotype was obtained from a man between 45 and 60 years old in good health and CMV-seronegative.

This CDR3 is CSVGRTGGPMGTEAFF. The CDR3 bases are TGCAGCGTTGGCCGGACAGGGGGGCCAATGGGCACTGAAGCTTTCTTT. J is TRBJ1-1 and V is TRBV29-1; TRBD1 agrees at 10 bases. The CDR3 is made up of 16 amino acids. The germline V gene encodes CDR1 SQVTM and CDR2 ANQGSEA. Germline trimming cut 4 bases from V and 4 bases from J; bases unmatched to any gene: 12.